This T cell receptor (beta chain) was identified during a study of low-dose radiotherapy and immunotherapy resistance in tumors. This clonotype appeared many times. Time point indicated: before trial treatment. The CDR3 runs to 17 residues. Germline V gene lookup returns CDR1 KGHSH and CDR2 LQKENI. The V end lost 1 base, the J end lost 5 bases, and 18 bases lay between the germline ends. Alpha- and beta-chain coverage of first-strand cDNA came from TRAV- and TRBV-specific primers. It was with a constant-region primer and a V-primer adapter that TCRs were amplified over 20 PCR cycles. TCRdb re-called the reads through MiXCR, storing one row per CDR3 protein. This repertoire shows nearly 95,000 distinct CDR3 sequences, just under 9.5% found once; its top ten account for roughly 1%.

This receptor was identified in a male donor with prostate cancer. The sample was PBMCs, taken before treatment. The chain couples TRBV18 to TRBJ2-1, with a tentative D call TRBD2 (6 bases). The CDR3 here is CASSPQRTIAIDNEQFF. The DNA of the CDR3 is TGTGCCAGCTCACCACAGAGGACTATAGCCATAGACAATGAGCAGTTCTTC.